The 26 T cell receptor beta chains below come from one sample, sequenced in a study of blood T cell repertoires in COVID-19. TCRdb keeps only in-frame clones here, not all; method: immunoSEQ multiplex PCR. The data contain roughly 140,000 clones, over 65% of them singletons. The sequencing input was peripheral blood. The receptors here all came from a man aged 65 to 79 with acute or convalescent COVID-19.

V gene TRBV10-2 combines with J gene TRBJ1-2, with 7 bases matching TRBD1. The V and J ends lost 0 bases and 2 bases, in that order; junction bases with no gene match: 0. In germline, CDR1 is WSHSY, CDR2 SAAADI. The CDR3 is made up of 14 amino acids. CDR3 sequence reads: CASSESGQNYGYTF. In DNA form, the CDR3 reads TGCGCCAGCAGTGAGTCGGGACAGAACTATGGCTACACCTTC.

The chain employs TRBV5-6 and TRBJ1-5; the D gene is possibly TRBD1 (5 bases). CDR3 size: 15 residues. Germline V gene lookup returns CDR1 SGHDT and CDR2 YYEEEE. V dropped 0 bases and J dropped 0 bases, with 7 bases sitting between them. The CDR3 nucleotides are TGTGCCAGCAGCTTGGTAGGGGATAGCAATCAGCCCCAGCATTTT. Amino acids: CASSLVGDSNQPQHF.

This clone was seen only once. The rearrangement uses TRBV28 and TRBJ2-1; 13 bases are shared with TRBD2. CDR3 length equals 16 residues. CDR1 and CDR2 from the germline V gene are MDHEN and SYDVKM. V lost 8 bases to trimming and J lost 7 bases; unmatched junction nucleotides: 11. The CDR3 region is CASRTGTSGIGNEQFF. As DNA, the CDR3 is TGTGCCAGCCGGACAGGGACTAGCGGGATCGGTAATGAGCAGTTCTTC. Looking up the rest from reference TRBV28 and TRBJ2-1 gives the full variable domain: DVKVTQSSRYLVKRTGEKVFLECVQDMDHENMFWYRQDPGLGLRLIYFSYDVKMKEKGDIPEGYSVSREKKERFSLILESASTNQTSMYLCASRTGTSGIGNEQFFGPGTRLTVL.

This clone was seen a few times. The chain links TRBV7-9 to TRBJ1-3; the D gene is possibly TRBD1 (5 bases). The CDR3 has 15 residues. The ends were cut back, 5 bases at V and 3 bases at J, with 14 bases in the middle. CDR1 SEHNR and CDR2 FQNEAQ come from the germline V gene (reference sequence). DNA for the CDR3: TGTGCCAGCAGCCCGGGGTGGGGACTTGGAAACACCATATATTTT. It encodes CASSPGWGLGNTIYF.

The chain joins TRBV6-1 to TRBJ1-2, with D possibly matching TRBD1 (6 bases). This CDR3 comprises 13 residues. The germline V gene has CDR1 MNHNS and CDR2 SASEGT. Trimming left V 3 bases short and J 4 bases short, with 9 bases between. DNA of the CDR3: TGTGCCAGCAGTGACAGGGGCACCTATGGCTACACCTTC. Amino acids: CASSDRGTYGYTF.

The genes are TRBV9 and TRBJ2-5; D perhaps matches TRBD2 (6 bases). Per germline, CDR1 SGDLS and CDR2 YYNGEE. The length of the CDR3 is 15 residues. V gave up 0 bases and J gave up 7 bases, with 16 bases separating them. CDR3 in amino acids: CASSVEGAGGGTQYF. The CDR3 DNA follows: TGTGCCAGCAGCGTAGAGGGCGCCGGGGGAGGGACCCAGTACTTC. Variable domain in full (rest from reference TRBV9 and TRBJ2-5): DSGVTQTPKHLITATGQRVTLRCSPRSGDLSVYWYQQSLDQGLQFLIQYYNGEERAKGNILERFSAQQFPDLHSELNLSSLELGDSALYFCASSVEGAGGGTQYFGPGTRLLVL.

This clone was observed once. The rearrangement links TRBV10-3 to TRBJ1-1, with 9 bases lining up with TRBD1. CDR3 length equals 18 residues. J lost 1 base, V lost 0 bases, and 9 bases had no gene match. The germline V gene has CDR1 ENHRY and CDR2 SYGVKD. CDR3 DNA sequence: TGTGCCATCAGTGAGTCGGTTGGGACAGGGAGTCCGAACACTGAAGCTTTCTTT. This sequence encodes CAISESVGTGSPNTEAFF.

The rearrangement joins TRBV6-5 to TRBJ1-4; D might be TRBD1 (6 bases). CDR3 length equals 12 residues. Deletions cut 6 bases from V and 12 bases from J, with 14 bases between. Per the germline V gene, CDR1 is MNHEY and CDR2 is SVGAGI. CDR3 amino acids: CASSRQPGELFF. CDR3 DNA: TGTGCCAGCAGCCGACAGCCAGGGGAACTGTTTTTT.

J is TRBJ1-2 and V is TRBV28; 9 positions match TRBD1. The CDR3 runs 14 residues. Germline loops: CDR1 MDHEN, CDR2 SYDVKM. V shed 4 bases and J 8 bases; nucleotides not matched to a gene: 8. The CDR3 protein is CASSSLGQGGGYTF. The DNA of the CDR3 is TGTGCCAGCAGTTCACTGGGACAGGGTGGCGGCTACACCTTC.

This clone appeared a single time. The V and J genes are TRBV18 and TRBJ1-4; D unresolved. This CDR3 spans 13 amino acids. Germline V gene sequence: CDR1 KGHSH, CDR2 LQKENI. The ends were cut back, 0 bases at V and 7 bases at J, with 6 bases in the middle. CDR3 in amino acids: CASSPPGVEKLFF. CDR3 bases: TGTGCCAGCTCACCACCCGGGGTTGAAAAACTGTTTTTT.

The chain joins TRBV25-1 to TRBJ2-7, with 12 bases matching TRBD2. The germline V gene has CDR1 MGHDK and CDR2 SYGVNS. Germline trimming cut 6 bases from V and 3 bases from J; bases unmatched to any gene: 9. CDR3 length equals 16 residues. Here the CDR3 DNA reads TGTGCCAGCAGGGGGGCTAGCGGGAGGGCCCGCTACGAGCAGTACTTC. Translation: CASRGASGRARYEQYF.

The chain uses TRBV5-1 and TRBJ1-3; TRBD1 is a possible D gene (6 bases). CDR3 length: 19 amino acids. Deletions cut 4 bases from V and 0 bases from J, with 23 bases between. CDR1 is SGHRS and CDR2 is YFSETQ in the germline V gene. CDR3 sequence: CASSLKYSGTLVSGNTIYF. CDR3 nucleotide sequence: TGCGCCAGCAGCCTGAAATACTCCGGGACATTGGTCTCTGGAAACACCATATATTTT.

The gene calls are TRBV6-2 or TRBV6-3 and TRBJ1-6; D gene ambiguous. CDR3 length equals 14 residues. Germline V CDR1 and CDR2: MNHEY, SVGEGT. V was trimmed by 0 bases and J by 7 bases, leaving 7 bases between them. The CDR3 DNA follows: TGTGCCAGCAGTTACTCGAGTAAGAATTCACCCCTCCACTTT. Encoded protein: CASSYSSKNSPLHF.

In DNA form, the CDR3 reads TGTGCCTGGAGTGTACAGGGGGGAAACACCATATATTTT. It specifies CAWSVQGGNTIYF. This chain connects TRBV30 to TRBJ1-3, with 7 bases identical to TRBD1. Germline values: CDR1 GTSNPN, CDR2 SVGIG (reference sequence). This CDR3 contains 13 residues. V was clipped by 0 bases and J by 4 bases; unmatched bases: 0.

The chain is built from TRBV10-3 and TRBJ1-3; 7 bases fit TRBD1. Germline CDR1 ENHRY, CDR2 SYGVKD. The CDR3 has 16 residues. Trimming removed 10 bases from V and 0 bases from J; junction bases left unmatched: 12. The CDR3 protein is CATLDRRQGSGNTIYF. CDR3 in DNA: TGTGCCACCCTAGACCGGCGACAGGGCTCTGGAAACACCATATATTTT.

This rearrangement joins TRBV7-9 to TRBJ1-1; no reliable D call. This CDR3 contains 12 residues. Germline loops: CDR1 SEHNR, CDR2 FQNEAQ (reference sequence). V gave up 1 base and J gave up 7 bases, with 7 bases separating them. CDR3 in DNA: TGTGCCAGCAGCTTAGGCGGCGGTGAAGCTTTCTTT. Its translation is CASSLGGGEAFF.

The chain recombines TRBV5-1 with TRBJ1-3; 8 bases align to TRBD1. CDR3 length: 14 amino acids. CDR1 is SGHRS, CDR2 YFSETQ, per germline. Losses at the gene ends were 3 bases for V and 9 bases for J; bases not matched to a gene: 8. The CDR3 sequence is CASSSGQGWSTIYF. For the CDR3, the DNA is TGCGCCAGCAGCTCCGGACAGGGTTGGAGCACCATATATTTT.

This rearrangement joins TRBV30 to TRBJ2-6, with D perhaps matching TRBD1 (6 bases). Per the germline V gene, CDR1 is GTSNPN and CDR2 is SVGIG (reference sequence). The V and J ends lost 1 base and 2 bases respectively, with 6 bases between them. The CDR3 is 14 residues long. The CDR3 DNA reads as TGTGCCTGGAGTGCAGGGGCTGGGGCCAACGTCCTGACTTTC. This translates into CAWSAGAGANVLTF.

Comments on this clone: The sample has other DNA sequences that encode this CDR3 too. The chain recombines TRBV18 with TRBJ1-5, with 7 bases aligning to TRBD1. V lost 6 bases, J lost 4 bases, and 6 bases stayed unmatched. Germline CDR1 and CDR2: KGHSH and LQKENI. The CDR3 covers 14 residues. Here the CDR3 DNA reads TGTGCCAGCTCCCCCGGGACAGCTAATCAGCCCCAGCATTTT. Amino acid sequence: CASSPGTANQPQHF.

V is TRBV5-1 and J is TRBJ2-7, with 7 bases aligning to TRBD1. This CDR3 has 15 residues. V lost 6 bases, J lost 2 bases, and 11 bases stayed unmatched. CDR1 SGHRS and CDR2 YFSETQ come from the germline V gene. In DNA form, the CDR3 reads TGCGCCAGCACCAAGGGGGCAGGGGATACCTACGAGCAGTACTTC. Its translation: CASTKGAGDTYEQYF.

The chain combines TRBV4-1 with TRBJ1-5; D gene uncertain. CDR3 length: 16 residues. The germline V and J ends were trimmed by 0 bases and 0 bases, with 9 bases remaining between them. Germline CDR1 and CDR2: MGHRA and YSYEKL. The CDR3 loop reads CASSQEVRHSNQPQHF. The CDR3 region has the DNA TGCGCCAGCAGCCAAGAGGTCAGGCATAGCAATCAGCCCCAGCATTTT.

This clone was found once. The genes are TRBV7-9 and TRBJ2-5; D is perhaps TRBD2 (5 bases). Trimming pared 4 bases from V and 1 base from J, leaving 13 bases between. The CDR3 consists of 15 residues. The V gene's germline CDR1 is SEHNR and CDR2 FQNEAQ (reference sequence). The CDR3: CASSSLKGVQETQYF. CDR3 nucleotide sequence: TGTGCCAGCAGCTCGTTAAAGGGAGTCCAAGAGACCCAGTACTTC.

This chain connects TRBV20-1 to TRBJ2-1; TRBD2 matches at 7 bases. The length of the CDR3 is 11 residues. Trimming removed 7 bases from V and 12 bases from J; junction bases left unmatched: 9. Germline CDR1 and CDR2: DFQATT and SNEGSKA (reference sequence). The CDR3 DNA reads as TGCAGTGACGCGGGGGAAGTCGGGCAGTTCTTC. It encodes CSDAGEVGQFF.

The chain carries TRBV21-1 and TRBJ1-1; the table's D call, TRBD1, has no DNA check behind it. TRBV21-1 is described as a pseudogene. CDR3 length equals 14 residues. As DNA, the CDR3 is TGTGCCAGCAGCAAAGGGGACAGCAACACTGAAGCTTTCTTT. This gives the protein CASSKGDSNTEAFF.

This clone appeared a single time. This chain's CDR3 is CASSLAGTGPYEQYF. The CDR3 DNA sequence: TGCGCCAGCAGCTTGGCCGGGACTGGTCCCTACGAGCAGTACTTC. The chain joins TRBV5-1 to TRBJ2-7, with D possibly being TRBD2 (6 bases). Germline V gene lookup returns CDR1 SGHRS and CDR2 YFSETQ. The CDR3 spans 15 residues. V was pared by 0 bases and J by 2 bases, with 12 bases between.

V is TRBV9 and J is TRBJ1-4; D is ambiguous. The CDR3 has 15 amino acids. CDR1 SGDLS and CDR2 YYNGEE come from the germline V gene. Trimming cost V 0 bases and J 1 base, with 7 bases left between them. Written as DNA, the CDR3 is TGTGCCAGCAGCGTAGGGCCACAAACTAATGAAAAACTGTTTTTT. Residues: CASSVGPQTNEKLFF.